The 5 T cell receptor beta chains in this list originate from one sample, sequenced in a study of response to subunit inactivated influenza vaccine (dated by TCRdb to between 2017 and 2018). Library preparation employed RT-PCR. Sequencing relied on an Illumina HiSeq 2500. Using fastp at Q25 and MiXCR, TCRdb reprocessed the public reads and kept productive beta chains. A single entry per CDR3 protein holds the most common genes and DNA from its merged rows. The sample contains almost 600,000 distinct CDR3 sequences, 14% of them found a single time. Of the sample, approximately 12% falls within the top ten clones. The sample consisted of PBMCs from blood, taken 11 to 12 days after vaccination. These receptors were collected from a man in his forties or fifties who received an inactivated influenza vaccine. Donor details come from another sample of the same person, matched by shared clones.

This chain joins TRBV10-3 and TRBJ2-3; a possible D gene is TRBD1 (6 bases). Deletions cut 5 bases from V and 4 bases from J, with 13 bases between. Germline V gene sequence: CDR1 ENHRY, CDR2 SYGVKD. CDR3 length: 14 amino acids. CDR3 sequence reads: CAISSPQGADTQYF. CDR3 bases: TGTGCCATCAGTTCACCACAGGGTGCAGATACGCAGTATTTT.

V gene TRBV29-1 combines with J gene TRBJ2-7, with D hard to call. V was shortened by 0 bases and J by 0 bases, with 6 bases between the two germline ends. The CDR3 loop spans 13 amino acids. CDR1 and CDR2 (germline): SQVTM, ANQGSEA. The CDR3 sequence is CSVEDFSSYEQYF. In DNA form, the CDR3 reads TGCAGCGTTGAAGACTTCAGCTCCTACGAGCAGTACTTC.

In its sample, this clonotype was seen a few times. The gene calls are TRBV20-1 and TRBJ2-2; TRBD1 matches at 8 bases. J lost 0 bases, V lost 2 bases, and 2 bases had no gene match. The CDR3 runs 15 residues. Germline V gives CDR1 DFQATT, CDR2 SNEGSKA (reference sequence). The CDR3 sequence: CSARQGASNTGELFF. In nucleotides, the CDR3 is TGCAGTGCTAGACAGGGGGCCTCGAACACCGGGGAGCTGTTTTTT.

This chain joins TRBV13 and TRBJ2-1; 10 bases are a match to TRBD2. V lost 4 bases and J lost 7; bases outside the gene matches: 16. CDR1 is PRHDT, CDR2 FYEKMQ, per germline (reference sequence). This CDR3 comprises 18 residues. CDR3 bases: TGTGCCAGCAGCTCTCCGGCTAGCGGGAGAATTCGTCTTAATGAGCAGTTCTTC. It encodes CASSSPASGRIRLNEQFF.

This clonotype was seen a few times. The V gene is TRBV3-1, the J gene TRBJ2-7, with D possibly being TRBD2 (5 bases). This CDR3 comprises 13 residues. With 1 base removed from V and 2 bases from J, the gap between germline ends came to 6 bases. Per the germline V gene, CDR1 is LGHDT and CDR2 is YNNKEL (reference sequence). The CDR3 DNA reads TGTGCCAGCAGCCAAGCGGGGACCTACGAGCAGTACTTC. Its protein product is CASSQAGTYEQYF.